The 2 T cell receptor beta chains reported below all come from one sample, sequenced in a study of blood T cell repertoires in COVID-19. Produced via immunoSEQ multiplex PCR; TCRdb's table is partial and in-frame only. The sample comprises about 110,000 clones, approximately 80% of which are singletons, and roughly 6.2% rests with the top ten. The sequenced sample consisted of peripheral blood. All receptors come from an elderly man with COVID-19, enrolled during active disease.

The V call is TRBV6-6, the J call TRBJ2-3, with D unresolved. The CDR3 is 14 residues long. V lost 6 bases, J lost 4 bases, and 14 bases lay in between. The germline V gene encodes CDR1 MNHNY and CDR2 SVGAGI (reference sequence). The CDR3 DNA sequence: TGTGCCAGCAGCCTTACAGTAGATGCAGATACGCAGTATTTT. Translating gives CASSLTVDADTQYF.

The V and J genes are TRBV25-1 and TRBJ1-2; D is unclear. The CDR3 extends over 10 amino acids. Germline CDR1 reads MGHDK; CDR2 reads SYGVNS. V was pared by 8 bases and J by 8 bases, with 9 bases between. This CDR3 is CASQNGGYTF. CDR3 nucleotides: TGTGCCAGCCAAAACGGGGGCTACACCTTC.